The present TCR beta chain was sequenced within a study of CD8+ T cells in alopecia areata. cDNA prepared by RNA extraction and subsequent reverse transcription served as the template for sequencing. Using immunoSEQ multiplex PCR, the repertoire was profiled, and TCRdb retains in-frame clones only, with some absent. The sample holds 15,000 to 20,000 clones, 50% to 60% seen once. Treatment defined: oral pan-JAK inhibitor, 5-10 mg twice daily. Lesional scalp punch biopsies and peripheral blood came from alopecia areata patients. The specimen was skin, collected at week 4, from a patient treated with tofacitinib. This clonotype was sampled from a human donor with alopecia areata.

CDR3 in amino acids: CASSLLEVVEQYF. The CDR3 bases are TGTGCCAGCAGTTTGTTGGAAGTAGTCGAGCAGTACTTC. The chain links TRBV28 to TRBJ2-7; D unclear. With 3 bases removed from V and 6 bases from J, the gap between germline ends came to 12 bases. Germline CDR1 MDHEN, CDR2 SYDVKM. The CDR3 extends over 13 amino acids.